The source of this T cell receptor beta chain is a study of T cell changes during pregnancy in multiple sclerosis. Using immunoSEQ multiplex PCR, the repertoire was profiled, and TCRdb retains in-frame clones only, with some absent. The table includes tens of thousands of clones, roughly 92% detected once. The V gene's germline CDR1 is LGHNA and CDR2 YSLEER. CDR3 length equals 16 residues. The junction had 5 bases not matched to a gene; V was cut back by 0 bases and J by 4 bases. This chain connects TRBV4-3 to TRBJ2-7; the match to TRBD1 covers 11 bases. The clonotype comes from a female donor with multiple sclerosis, enrolled in a pregnancy study. The sequences come from peripheral blood, collected in the second trimester of pregnancy. For the CDR3, the DNA is TGCGCCAGCAGCCAAGAACCGGGACAGGGGGGGTACGAGCAGTACTTC. This gives the protein CASSQEPGQGGYEQYF.